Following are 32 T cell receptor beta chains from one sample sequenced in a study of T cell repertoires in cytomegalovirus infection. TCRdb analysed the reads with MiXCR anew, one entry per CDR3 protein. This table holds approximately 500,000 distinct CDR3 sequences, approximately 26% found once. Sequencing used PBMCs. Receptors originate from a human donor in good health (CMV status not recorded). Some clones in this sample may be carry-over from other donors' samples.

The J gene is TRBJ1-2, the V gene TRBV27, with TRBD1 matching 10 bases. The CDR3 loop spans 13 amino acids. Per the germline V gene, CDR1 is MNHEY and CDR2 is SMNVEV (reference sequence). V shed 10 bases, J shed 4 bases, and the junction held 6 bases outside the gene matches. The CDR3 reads CATRQGALYGYTF. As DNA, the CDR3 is TGTGCCACCAGACAGGGGGCCCTCTATGGCTACACCTTC.

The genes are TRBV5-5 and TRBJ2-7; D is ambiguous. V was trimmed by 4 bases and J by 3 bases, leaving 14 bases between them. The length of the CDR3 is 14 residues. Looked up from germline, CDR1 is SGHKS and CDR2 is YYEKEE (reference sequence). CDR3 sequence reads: CASSISLPNYEQYV. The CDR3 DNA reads TGTGCCAGCAGCATCTCACTACCTAACTACGAGCAGTACGTC.

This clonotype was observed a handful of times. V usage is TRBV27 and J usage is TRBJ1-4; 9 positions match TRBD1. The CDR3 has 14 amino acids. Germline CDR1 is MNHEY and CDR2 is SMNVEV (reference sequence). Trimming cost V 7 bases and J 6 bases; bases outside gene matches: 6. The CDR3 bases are TGTGCCAGCACCGACCGGGACAGGGATGAAAAACTGTTTTTT. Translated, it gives CASTDRDRDEKLFF.

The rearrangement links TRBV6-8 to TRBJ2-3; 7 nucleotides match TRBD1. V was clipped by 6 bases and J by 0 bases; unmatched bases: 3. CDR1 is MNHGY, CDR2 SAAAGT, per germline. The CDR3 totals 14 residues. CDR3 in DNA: TGTGCCAGCAGAGAGACAGGGAGCACAGATACGCAGTATTTT. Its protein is CASRETGSTDTQYF.

CDR3 DNA sequence: TGCGCCAGCAGCCAAGATTCCCCGGCTAGCGGGGGGTACACAGATACGCAGTATTTT. Its translation is CASSQDSPASGGYTDTQYF. This chain links TRBV4-1 with TRBJ2-3; the match to TRBD2 covers 11 bases. J gave up 2 bases and V 0 bases, and 10 bases lay outside the gene matches. Per the germline V gene, CDR1 is MGHRA and CDR2 is YSYEKL. The length of the CDR3 is 19 residues.

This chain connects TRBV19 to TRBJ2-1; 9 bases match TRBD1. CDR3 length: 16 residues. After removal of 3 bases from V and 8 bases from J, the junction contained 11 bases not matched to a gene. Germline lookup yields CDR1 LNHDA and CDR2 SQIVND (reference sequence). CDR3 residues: CASSIGQGPPRDEQFF. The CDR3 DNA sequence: TGTGCCAGTAGTATCGGACAGGGGCCGCCTAGGGATGAGCAGTTCTTC.

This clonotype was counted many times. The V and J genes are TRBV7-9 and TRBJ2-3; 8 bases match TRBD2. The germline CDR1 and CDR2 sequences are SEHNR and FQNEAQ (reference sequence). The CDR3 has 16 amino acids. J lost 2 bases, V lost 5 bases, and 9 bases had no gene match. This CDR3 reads CASSPRLATNTDTQYF. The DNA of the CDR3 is TGTGCCAGCAGCCCCCGACTAGCGACAAACACAGATACGCAGTATTTT.

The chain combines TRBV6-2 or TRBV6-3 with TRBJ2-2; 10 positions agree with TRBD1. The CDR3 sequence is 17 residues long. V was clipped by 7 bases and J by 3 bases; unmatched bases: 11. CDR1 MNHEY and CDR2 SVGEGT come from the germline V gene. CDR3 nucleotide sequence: TGTGCCAGCAACCCCAGGTGGGACAGGGGATACACCGGGGAGCTGTTTTTT. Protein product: CASNPRWDRGYTGELFF.

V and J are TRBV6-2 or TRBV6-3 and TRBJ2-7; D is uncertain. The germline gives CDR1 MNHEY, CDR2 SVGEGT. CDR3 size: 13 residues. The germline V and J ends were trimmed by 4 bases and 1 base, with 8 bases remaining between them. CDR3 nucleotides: TGTGCCAGCAGTTGGTTAGGATCCTACGAGCAGTACGTC. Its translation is CASSWLGSYEQYV.

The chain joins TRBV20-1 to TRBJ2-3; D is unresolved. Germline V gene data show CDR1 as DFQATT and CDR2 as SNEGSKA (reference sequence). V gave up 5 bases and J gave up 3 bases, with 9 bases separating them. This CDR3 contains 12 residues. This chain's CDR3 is CSALKGTDTQYF. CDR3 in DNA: TGCAGTGCTCTAAAAGGGACAGATACGCAGTATTTT.

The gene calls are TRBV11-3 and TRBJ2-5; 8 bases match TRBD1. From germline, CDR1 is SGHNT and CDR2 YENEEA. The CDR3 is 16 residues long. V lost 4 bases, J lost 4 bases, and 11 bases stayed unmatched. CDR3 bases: TGTGCCAGCAGCTCCGTAGGCGACAGGGGAGGAGAGACCCAGTACTTC. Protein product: CASSSVGDRGGETQYF.

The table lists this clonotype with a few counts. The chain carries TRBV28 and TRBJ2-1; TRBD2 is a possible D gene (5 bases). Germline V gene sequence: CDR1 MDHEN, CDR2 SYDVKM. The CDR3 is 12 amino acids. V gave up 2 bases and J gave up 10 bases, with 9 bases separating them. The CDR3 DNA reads TGTGCCAGCAGTTTACTTGGAGGCGAGCAGTTCTTC. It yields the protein CASSLLGGEQFF.

The CDR3 region is CASSQEDISGNTIYF. In nucleotides, the CDR3 is TGCGCCAGCAGCCAAGAGGACATCTCTGGAAACACCATATATTTT. The chain links TRBV4-1 to TRBJ1-3; D may be TRBD1 (5 bases). Germline-derived CDR1 and CDR2 are MGHRA and YSYEKL. The CDR3 contains 15 residues. V dropped 0 bases and J dropped 0 bases, with 6 bases sitting between them.

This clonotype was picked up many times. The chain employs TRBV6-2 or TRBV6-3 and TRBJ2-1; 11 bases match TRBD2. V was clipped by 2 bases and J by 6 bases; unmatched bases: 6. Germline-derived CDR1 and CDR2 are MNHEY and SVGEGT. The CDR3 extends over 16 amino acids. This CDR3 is CASSYRLAGGPNEQFF. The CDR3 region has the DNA TGTGCCAGCAGTTACCGGTTAGCGGGAGGGCCCAATGAGCAGTTCTTC.

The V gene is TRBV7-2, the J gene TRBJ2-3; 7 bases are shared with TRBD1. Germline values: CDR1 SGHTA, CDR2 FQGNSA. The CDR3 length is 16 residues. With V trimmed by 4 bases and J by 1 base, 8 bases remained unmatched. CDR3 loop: CASSSPSGTGTDTQYF. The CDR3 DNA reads TGTGCCAGCAGCTCGCCATCCGGGACAGGCACAGATACGCAGTATTTT.

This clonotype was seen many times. CDR3 loop: CASSGTSGRNEQFF. In nucleotides, the CDR3 is TGTGCCAGCAGCGGGACTAGCGGGAGAAATGAGCAGTTCTTC. The V gene is TRBV7-2, the J gene TRBJ2-1; the match to TRBD2 covers 14 bases. V dropped 5 bases and J dropped 7; count of bases not matched to a gene: 1. The CDR3 length is 14 residues. The germline V gene encodes CDR1 SGHTA and CDR2 FQGNSA.

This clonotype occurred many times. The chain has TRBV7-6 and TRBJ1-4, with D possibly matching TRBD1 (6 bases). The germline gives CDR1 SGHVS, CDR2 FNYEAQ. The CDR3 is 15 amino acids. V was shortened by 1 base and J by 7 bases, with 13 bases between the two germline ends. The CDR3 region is CASSLGQGTGEKLFF. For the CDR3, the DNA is TGTGCCAGCAGCTTAGGGCAGGGGACTGGTGAAAAACTGTTTTTT.

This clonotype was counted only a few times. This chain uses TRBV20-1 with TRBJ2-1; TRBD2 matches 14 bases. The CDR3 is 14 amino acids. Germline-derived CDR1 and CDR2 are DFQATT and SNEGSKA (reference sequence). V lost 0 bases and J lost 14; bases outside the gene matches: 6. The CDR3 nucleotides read TGCAGTGCTAGAGACGGGACTAGCGGGAGTCTGGAGTTCTTC. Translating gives CSARDGTSGSLEFF.

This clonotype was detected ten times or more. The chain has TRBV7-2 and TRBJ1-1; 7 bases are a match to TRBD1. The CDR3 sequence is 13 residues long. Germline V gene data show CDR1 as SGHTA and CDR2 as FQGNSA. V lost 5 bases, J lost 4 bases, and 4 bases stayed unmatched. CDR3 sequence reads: CASSPAGGTEAFF. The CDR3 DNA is TGTGCCAGCAGCCCCGCAGGGGGCACTGAAGCTTTCTTT.

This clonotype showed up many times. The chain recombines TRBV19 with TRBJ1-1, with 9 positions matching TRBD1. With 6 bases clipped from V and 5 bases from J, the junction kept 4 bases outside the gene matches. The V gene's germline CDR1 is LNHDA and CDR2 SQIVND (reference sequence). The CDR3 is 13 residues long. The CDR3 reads CASSPGQGTEAFF. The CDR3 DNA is TGTGCCAGTAGCCCAGGACAGGGGACTGAAGCTTTCTTT.

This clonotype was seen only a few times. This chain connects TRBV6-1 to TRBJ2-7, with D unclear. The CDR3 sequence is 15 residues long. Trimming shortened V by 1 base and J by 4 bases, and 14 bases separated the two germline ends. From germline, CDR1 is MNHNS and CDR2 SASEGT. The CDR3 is CASSEVSTASYEQYF. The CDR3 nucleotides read TGTGCCAGCAGTGAAGTAAGCACAGCTTCGTACGAGCAGTACTTC.

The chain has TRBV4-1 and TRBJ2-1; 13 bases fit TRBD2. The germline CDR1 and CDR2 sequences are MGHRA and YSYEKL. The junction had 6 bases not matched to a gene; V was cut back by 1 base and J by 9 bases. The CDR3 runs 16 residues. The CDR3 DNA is TGCGCCAGCAGCCAAGCCGGGACTAGCGGGGTGGTTGAGCAGTTCTTC. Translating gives CASSQAGTSGVVEQFF.

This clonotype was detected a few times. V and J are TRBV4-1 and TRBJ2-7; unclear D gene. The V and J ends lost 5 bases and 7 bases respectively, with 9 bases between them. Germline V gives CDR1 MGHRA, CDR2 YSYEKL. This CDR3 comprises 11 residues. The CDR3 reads CASSTYGEQYF. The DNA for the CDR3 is TGCGCCAGCAGCACCTACGGGGAGCAGTACTTC.

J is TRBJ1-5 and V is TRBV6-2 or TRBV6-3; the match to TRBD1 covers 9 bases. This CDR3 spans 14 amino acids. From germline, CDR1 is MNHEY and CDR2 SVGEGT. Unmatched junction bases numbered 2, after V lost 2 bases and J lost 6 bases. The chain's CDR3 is CASSYGTGLQPQHF. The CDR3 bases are TGTGCCAGCAGTTACGGGACAGGGCTTCAGCCCCAGCATTTT.

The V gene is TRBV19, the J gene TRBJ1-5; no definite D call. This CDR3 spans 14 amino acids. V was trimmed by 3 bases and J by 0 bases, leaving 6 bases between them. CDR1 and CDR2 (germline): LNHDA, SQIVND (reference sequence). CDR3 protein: CASSIAHSNQPQHF. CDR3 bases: TGTGCCAGTAGTATCGCCCATAGCAATCAGCCCCAGCATTTT.

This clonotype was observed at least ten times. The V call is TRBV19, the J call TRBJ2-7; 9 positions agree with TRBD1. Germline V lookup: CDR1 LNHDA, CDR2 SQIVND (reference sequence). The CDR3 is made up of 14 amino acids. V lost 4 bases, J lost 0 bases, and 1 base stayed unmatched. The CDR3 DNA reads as TGTGCCAGTAGTAGGACAGGGGACTCCTACGAGCAGTACTTC. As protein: CASSRTGDSYEQYF.

CDR3 amino acids: CASSLVGRDEQYF. CDR3 sequence (DNA): TGTGCCAGCAGCTTAGTCGGTCGGGACGAGCAGTACTTC. This chain joins TRBV7-2 and TRBJ2-7; D unclear. The CDR3 has 13 residues. Trimming left V 1 base short and J 5 bases short, with 9 bases between. Germline loops: CDR1 SGHTA, CDR2 FQGNSA.

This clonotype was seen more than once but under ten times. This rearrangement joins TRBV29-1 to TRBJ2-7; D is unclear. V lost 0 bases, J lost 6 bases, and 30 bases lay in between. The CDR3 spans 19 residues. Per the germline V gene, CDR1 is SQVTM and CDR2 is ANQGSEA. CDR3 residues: CSVEDPAADVEDETCEQYV. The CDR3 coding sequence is TGCAGCGTTGAAGATCCGGCGGCAGACGTTGAGGATGAAACTTGCGAGCAGTACGTC.

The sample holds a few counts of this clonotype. The CDR3 sequence: CASSLALAGGLDTQYF. The CDR3, as DNA: TGCGCCAGCAGCTTGGCGCTAGCGGGAGGGCTAGATACGCAGTATTTT. The chain combines TRBV5-1 with TRBJ2-3; the match to TRBD2 covers 12 bases. Looked up from germline, CDR1 is SGHRS and CDR2 is YFSETQ. The CDR3 is made up of 16 amino acids. The junction had 4 bases not matched to a gene; V was cut back by 0 bases and J by 5 bases.

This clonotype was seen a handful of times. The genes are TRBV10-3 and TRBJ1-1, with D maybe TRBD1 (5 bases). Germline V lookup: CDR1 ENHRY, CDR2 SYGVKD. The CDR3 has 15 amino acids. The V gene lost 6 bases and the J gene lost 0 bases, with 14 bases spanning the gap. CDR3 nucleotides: TGTGCCATCAGCCCGGCTGGGGGAATGAACACTGAAGCTTTCTTT. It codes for CAISPAGGMNTEAFF.

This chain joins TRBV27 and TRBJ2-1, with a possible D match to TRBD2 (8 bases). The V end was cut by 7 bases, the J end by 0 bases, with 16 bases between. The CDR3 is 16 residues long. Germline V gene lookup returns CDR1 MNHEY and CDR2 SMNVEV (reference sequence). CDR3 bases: TGTGCCAGCACTCGGGGGGGGGACAGCTCCTACAATGAGCAGTTCTTC. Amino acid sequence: CASTRGGDSSYNEQFF.

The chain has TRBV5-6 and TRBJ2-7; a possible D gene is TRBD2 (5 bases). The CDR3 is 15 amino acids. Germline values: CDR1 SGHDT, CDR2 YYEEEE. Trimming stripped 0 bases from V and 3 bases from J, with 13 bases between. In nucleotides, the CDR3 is TGTGCCAGCAGCTTGGGGGCGAAGACTATCTACGAGCAGTACTTC. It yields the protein CASSLGAKTIYEQYF.